A selection of T cell receptor beta chains follows, all from one sample in a study of OX40 agonist ivuxolimab in advanced cancers. Generated by immunoSEQ multiplex PCR, the TCRdb table keeps only in-frame clones and is missing some. This table holds fewer than 75,000 clones, roughly 91% found once. This specimen consisted of CD4+ or CD8+ T cells sorted from blood, obtained in a trial of the OX40 agonist ivuxolimab. These receptors originate from an adult with an advanced solid tumor such as melanoma, head and neck, liver or kidney cancer. CDR3s include the opening cysteine and the closing phenylalanine or tryptophan. Fields, in order: V gene, CDR3 length, D gene, J gene, clone size, CDR3 protein, CDR3 DNA. The D gene is left open where the match is weak. Part of the rows lack a size; the others show once, few, many or a class for expanded clones.

v_gene: TRBV5-1; len: 13; d_gene: TRBD1; j_gene: TRBJ2-5; abundance: .; CDR3aa: CASSYRGQETQYF; CDR3nt: TGCGCCAGCAGCTACAGGGGCCAAGAGACCCAGTACTTC
v_gene: TRBV18; len: 15; d_gene: TRBD1; j_gene: TRBJ1-2; abundance: .; CDR3aa: CASSPLGDRGDGYTF; CDR3nt: TGTGCCAGCTCACCGTTGGGGGACAGGGGAGATGGCTACACCTTC
v_gene: TRBV2; len: 13; d_gene: .; j_gene: TRBJ1-2; abundance: .; CDR3aa: CASSGGATYGYTF; CDR3nt: TGTGCCAGCAGTGGAGGGGCGACCTATGGCTACACCTTC
v_gene: TRBV12-5; len: 16; d_gene: .; j_gene: TRBJ2-3; abundance: .; CDR3aa: CASGLVTRSSTDTQYF; CDR3nt: TGTGCTAGTGGTTTGGTAACTAGGTCTAGCACAGATACGCAGTATTTT
v_gene: TRBV5-1; len: 19; d_gene: TRBD1; j_gene: TRBJ1-1; abundance: once; CDR3aa: CASSANRGNGRTGNTEAFF; CDR3nt: TGCGCCAGCAGCGCAAACAGGGGCAATGGTCGGACCGGTAACACTGAAGCTTTCTTT
v_gene: TRBV19; len: 14; d_gene: .; j_gene: TRBJ1-2; abundance: .; CDR3aa: CASSIRDWYYGYTF; CDR3nt: TGTGCCAGTAGTATACGGGACTGGTACTATGGCTACACCTTC
v_gene: TRBV18; len: 14; d_gene: .; j_gene: TRBJ1-2; abundance: .; CDR3aa: CASSPNTANYGYTF; CDR3nt: TGTGCCAGCTCACCGAACACAGCTAACTATGGCTACACCTTC
v_gene: TRBV6-1; len: 15; d_gene: TRBD2; j_gene: TRBJ2-5; abundance: .; CDR3aa: CASSLSGTSGGTQYF; CDR3nt: TGTGCCAGCAGTCTCTCCGGGACTAGTGGAGGGACCCAGTACTTC
v_gene: TRBV6-5; len: 12; d_gene: .; j_gene: TRBJ1-3; abundance: .; CDR3aa: CASRSDGNTIYF; CDR3nt: TGTGCCAGCAGAAGTGACGGAAACACCATATATTTT
v_gene: TRBV10-3; len: 13; d_gene: .; j_gene: TRBJ1-1; abundance: .; CDR3aa: CAISESAVTEAFF; CDR3nt: TGTGCCATCAGTGAGTCGGCGGTCACTGAAGCTTTCTTT
v_gene: TRBV2; len: 16; d_gene: TRBD1; j_gene: TRBJ1-2; abundance: once; CDR3aa: CASSVGPIQGNYGYTF; CDR3nt: TGTGCCAGCAGTGTCGGTCCGATACAGGGGAACTATGGCTACACCTTC
v_gene: TRBV2; len: 14; d_gene: .; j_gene: TRBJ2-7; abundance: .; CDR3aa: CASSPGGDPYEQYF; CDR3nt: TGTGCCAGCAGTCCCGGGGGAGACCCCTACGAGCAGTACTTC
v_gene: TRBV7-3; len: 17; d_gene: TRBD2; j_gene: TRBJ2-2; abundance: .; CDR3aa: CASSFTSGRSNTGELFF; CDR3nt: TGTGCCAGCAGCTTCACTAGCGGGAGATCGAACACCGGGGAGCTGTTTTTT
v_gene: TRBV23-1; len: 14; d_gene: .; j_gene: TRBJ1-2; abundance: once; CDR3aa: CASSQGGVRYGYTF; CDR3nt: TGCGCCAGCAGTCAGGGAGGCGTCCGGTATGGCTACACCTTC
v_gene: TRBV27; len: 14; d_gene: .; j_gene: TRBJ1-6; abundance: .; CDR3aa: CASSFREGRSPLHF; CDR3nt: TGTGCCAGCAGTTTCAGGGAGGGTCGTTCACCCCTCCACTTT
v_gene: TRBV28; len: 14; d_gene: .; j_gene: TRBJ1-1; abundance: .; CDR3aa: CASPAGGPNTEAFF; CDR3nt: TGTGCCAGCCCCGCCGGGGGCCCGAACACTGAAGCTTTCTTT
v_gene: TRBV6-1; len: 14; d_gene: .; j_gene: TRBJ2-5; abundance: once; CDR3aa: CASSQEALGETQYF; CDR3nt: TGTGCCAGCAGTCAGGAAGCTTTGGGGGAGACCCAGTACTTC
v_gene: TRBV5-1; len: 14; d_gene: .; j_gene: TRBJ2-1; abundance: .; CDR3aa: CASRRGTSSNGQFF; CDR3nt: TGCGCCAGCCGCAGGGGGACTTCCTCCAATGGGCAGTTCTTC
v_gene: TRBV5-4; len: 15; d_gene: TRBD2; j_gene: TRBJ2-1; abundance: .; CDR3aa: CASSLDGLGHNEQFF; CDR3nt: TGTGCCAGCAGCTTGGATGGACTAGGCCACAATGAGCAGTTCTTC
v_gene: TRBV5-1; len: 15; d_gene: .; j_gene: TRBJ1-4; abundance: .; CDR3aa: CASTKIGGDNEKLFF; CDR3nt: TGCGCCAGCACCAAGATAGGGGGGGATAATGAAAAACTGTTTTTT
v_gene: TRBV5-1; len: 14; d_gene: .; j_gene: TRBJ2-7; abundance: .; CDR3aa: CASNPDYPIYEQYF; CDR3nt: TGCGCCAGCAACCCGGACTACCCTATCTACGAGCAGTACTTC
v_gene: TRBV6-5; len: 15; d_gene: TRBD2; j_gene: TRBJ2-3; abundance: .; CDR3aa: CASSPTSGRADTQYF; CDR3nt: TGTGCCAGCAGCCCTACTAGCGGACGGGCAGATACGCAGTATTTT
v_gene: TRBV9; len: 15; d_gene: TRBD2; j_gene: TRBJ2-3; abundance: .; CDR3aa: CASGNLAGGGDTQYF; CDR3nt: TGTGCCAGCGGGAATTTAGCGGGAGGGGGGGATACGCAGTATTTT
v_gene: TRBV29-1; len: 12; d_gene: .; j_gene: TRBJ2-7; abundance: .; CDR3aa: CSVRGSSYEQYF; CDR3nt: TGCAGCGTAAGGGGTAGCTCCTACGAGCAGTACTTC
v_gene: TRBV7-3; len: 12; d_gene: TRBD1; j_gene: TRBJ2-1; abundance: .; CDR3aa: CASSSDRGKQFF; CDR3nt: TGTGCCAGCAGTTCAGACAGGGGGAAGCAGTTCTTC
v_gene: TRBV6-1; len: 14; d_gene: .; j_gene: TRBJ1-2; abundance: .; CDR3aa: CASTERGEVHGYTF; CDR3nt: TGTGCCAGCACTGAACGGGGAGAAGTGCATGGCTACACCTTC
v_gene: TRBV6-5; len: 11; d_gene: .; j_gene: TRBJ2-3; abundance: .; CDR3aa: CASSLGNTQYF; CDR3nt: TGTGCCAGCAGCTTGGGAAATACGCAGTATTTT
v_gene: TRBV29-1; len: 14; d_gene: .; j_gene: TRBJ1-2; abundance: .; CDR3aa: CSVEDGGRPEGYTF; CDR3nt: TGCAGCGTTGAAGATGGAGGCCGACCGGAGGGCTACACCTTC
v_gene: TRBV2; len: 15; d_gene: .; j_gene: TRBJ1-2; abundance: .; CDR3aa: CASSEEGAGNYGYTF; CDR3nt: TGTGCCAGCAGTGAAGAAGGGGCGGGGAACTATGGCTACACCTTC
v_gene: TRBV18; len: 15; d_gene: TRBD1; j_gene: TRBJ1-6; abundance: .; CDR3aa: CASSTSGTGLEPLHF; CDR3nt: TGTGCCAGCTCAACCTCCGGGACAGGTCTAGAACCCCTCCACTTT
v_gene: TRBV5-1; len: 14; d_gene: TRBD1; j_gene: TRBJ2-3; abundance: .; CDR3aa: CASSLGQNLNTQYF; CDR3nt: TGCGCCAGCAGCCTGGGACAGAATCTGAATACGCAGTATTTT
v_gene: TRBV19; len: 16; d_gene: .; j_gene: TRBJ1-6; abundance: .; CDR3aa: CATSRGGGSGNSPLHF; CDR3nt: TGTGCCACCTCACGAGGAGGGGGGTCGGGTAATTCACCCCTCCACTTT
v_gene: TRBV15; len: 18; d_gene: TRBD1; j_gene: TRBJ1-1; abundance: .; CDR3aa: CATNGGQTGGYGNTEAFF; CDR3nt: TGTGCCACCAACGGCGGCCAGACAGGGGGTTATGGGAACACTGAAGCTTTCTTT
v_gene: TRBV25-1; len: 15; d_gene: TRBD1; j_gene: TRBJ2-1; abundance: .; CDR3aa: CASSKQGMRNNEQFF; CDR3nt: TGTGCCAGCAGTAAACAGGGGATGAGGAACAATGAGCAGTTCTTC
v_gene: TRBV7-2; len: 14; d_gene: .; j_gene: TRBJ2-5; abundance: .; CDR3aa: CASSLGFRGETQYF; CDR3nt: TGTGCCAGCAGCTTAGGTTTCCGCGGAGAGACCCAGTACTTC
v_gene: TRBV18; len: 15; d_gene: .; j_gene: TRBJ1-4; abundance: .; CDR3aa: CASSPREGTTEKLFF; CDR3nt: TGTGCCAGCTCACCACGAGAGGGAACCACCGAAAAACTGTTTTTT
v_gene: TRBV18; len: 15; d_gene: .; j_gene: TRBJ2-2; abundance: .; CDR3aa: CASSPRLTGTGELFF; CDR3nt: TGTGCCAGCTCACCACGGCTGACCGGGACCGGGGAGCTGTTTTTT
v_gene: TRBV4-3; len: 15; d_gene: .; j_gene: TRBJ2-5; abundance: .; CDR3aa: CASSQDDQGVKTQYF; CDR3nt: TGCGCCAGCAGCCAAGATGACCAGGGAGTAAAGACCCAGTACTTC
v_gene: TRBV29-1; len: 14; d_gene: .; j_gene: TRBJ2-7; abundance: .; CDR3aa: CSVGGRQNSYEQYF; CDR3nt: TGCAGCGTTGGGGGGAGGCAGAACTCCTACGAGCAGTACTTC
v_gene: TRBV7-2; len: 15; d_gene: TRBD2; j_gene: TRBJ2-3; abundance: .; CDR3aa: CASSFGGGKTDTQYF; CDR3nt: TGTGCCAGCAGCTTTGGGGGAGGGAAGACAGATACGCAGTATTTT
v_gene: TRBV18; len: 14; d_gene: .; j_gene: TRBJ1-1; abundance: .; CDR3aa: CASSPVSRNTEAFF; CDR3nt: TGTGCCAGCTCACCGGTCAGTAGGAACACTGAAGCTTTCTTT
v_gene: TRBV6-1; len: 12; d_gene: .; j_gene: TRBJ2-5; abundance: .; CDR3aa: CASSEGWQTQYF; CDR3nt: TGTGCCAGCAGTGAAGGGTGGCAGACCCAGTACTTC
v_gene: TRBV18; len: 15; d_gene: TRBD1; j_gene: TRBJ1-2; abundance: .; CDR3aa: CASSPGQGVGYGYTF; CDR3nt: TGTGCCAGCTCACCTGGGCAGGGGGTTGGCTATGGCTACACCTTC
v_gene: TRBV5-1; len: 12; d_gene: .; j_gene: TRBJ2-7; abundance: once; CDR3aa: CASSYLNYEQYF; CDR3nt: TGCGCCAGCAGCTACTTGAACTACGAGCAGTACTTC
v_gene: TRBV5-1; len: 15; d_gene: .; j_gene: TRBJ2-1; abundance: .; CDR3aa: CASSLVRFSYNEQFF; CDR3nt: TGCGCCAGCAGCTTGGTCCGCTTTTCTTACAATGAGCAGTTCTTC
v_gene: TRBV10-1; len: 14; d_gene: TRBD2; j_gene: TRBJ2-4; abundance: .; CDR3aa: CASSESALAGIQYF; CDR3nt: TGCGCCAGCAGTGAGTCGGCTCTAGCGGGCATTCAGTACTTC